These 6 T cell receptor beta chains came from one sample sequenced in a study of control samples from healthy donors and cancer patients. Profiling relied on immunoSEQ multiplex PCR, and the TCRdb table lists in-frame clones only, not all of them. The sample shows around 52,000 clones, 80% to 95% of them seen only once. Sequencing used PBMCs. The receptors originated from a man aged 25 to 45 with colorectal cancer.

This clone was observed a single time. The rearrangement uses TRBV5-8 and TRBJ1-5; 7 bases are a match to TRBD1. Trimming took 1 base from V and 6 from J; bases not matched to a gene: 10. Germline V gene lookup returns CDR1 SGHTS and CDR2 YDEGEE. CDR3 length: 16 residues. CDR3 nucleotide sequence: TGTGCCAGCAGCTTGTCGACAGGGAGGGCTGGTCAGCCCCAGCATTTT. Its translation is CASSLSTGRAGQPQHF. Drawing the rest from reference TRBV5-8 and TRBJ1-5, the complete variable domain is EAGVTQSPTHLIKTRGQQATLRCSPISGHTSVYWYQQALGLGLQFLLWYDEGEERNRGNFPPRFSGRQFPNYSSELNVNALELEDSALYLCASSLSTGRAGQPQHFGDGTRLSIL.

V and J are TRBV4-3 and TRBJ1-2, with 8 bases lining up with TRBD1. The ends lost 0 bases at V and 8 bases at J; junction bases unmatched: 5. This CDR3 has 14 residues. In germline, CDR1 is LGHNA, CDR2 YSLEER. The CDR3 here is CASSQEARGHGYTF. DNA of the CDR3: TGCGCCAGCAGCCAAGAAGCCAGGGGGCACGGCTACACCTTC.

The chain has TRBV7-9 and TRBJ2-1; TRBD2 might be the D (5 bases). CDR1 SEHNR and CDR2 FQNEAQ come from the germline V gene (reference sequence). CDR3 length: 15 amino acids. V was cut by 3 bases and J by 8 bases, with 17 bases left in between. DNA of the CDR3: TGTGCCAGCAGCTTTGGACTGACTCCCGGGGATGAGCAGTTCTTC. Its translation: CASSFGLTPGDEQFF.

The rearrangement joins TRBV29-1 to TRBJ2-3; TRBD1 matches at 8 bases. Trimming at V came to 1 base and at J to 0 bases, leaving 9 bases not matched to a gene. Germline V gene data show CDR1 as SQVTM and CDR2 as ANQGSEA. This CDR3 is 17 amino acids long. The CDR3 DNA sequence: TGCAGCGTTGAAGCCCCCCCAGGACAGGGTAGCACAGATACGCAGTATTTT. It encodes CSVEAPPGQGSTDTQYF.

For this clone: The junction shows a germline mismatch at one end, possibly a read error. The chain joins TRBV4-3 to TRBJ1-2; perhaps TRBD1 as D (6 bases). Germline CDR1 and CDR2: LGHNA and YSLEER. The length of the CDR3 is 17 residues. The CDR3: CARSQFLGATRLYGYTF. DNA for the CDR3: TGCGCCCGCAGCCAATTTTTGGGGGCCACACGACTCTATGGCTACACCTTC.

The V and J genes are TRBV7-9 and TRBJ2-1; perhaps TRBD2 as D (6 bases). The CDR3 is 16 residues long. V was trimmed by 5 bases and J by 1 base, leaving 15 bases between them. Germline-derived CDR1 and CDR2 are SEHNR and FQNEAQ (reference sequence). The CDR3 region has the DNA TGTGCCAGCAGCGTCGTTCGGGGGATATCCTACAATGAGCAGTTCTTC. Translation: CASSVVRGISYNEQFF. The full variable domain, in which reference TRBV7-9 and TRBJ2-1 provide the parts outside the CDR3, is DTGVSQNPRHKITKRGQNVTFRCDPISEHNRLYWYRQTLGQGPEFLTYFQNEAQLEKSRLLSDRFSAERPKGSFSTLEIQRTEQGDSAMYLCASSVVRGISYNEQFFGPGTRLTVL.